A selection of T cell receptor beta chains follows, all from one sample in a study of blood T cell repertoires in COVID-19. Profiled with immunoSEQ multiplex PCR; TCRdb holds only in-frame clones, not every one. The sample lists around 100,000 clones; just over 85% were seen once. The specimen was peripheral blood. Every receptor here comes from a human donor in a cohort sampled during active COVID-19. Each CDR3 is given with its conserved first and last residue.

len,v_gene,j_gene,CDR3aa
15,TRBV6-5,TRBJ2-2,CASSLAGTGFGELFF
15,TRBV5-1,TRBJ1-3,CASSLASSSGNTIYF
12,TRBV10-3,TRBJ2-7,CAISPGQGEQYF
12,TRBV5-1,TRBJ2-1,CASSPVDNEQFF
13,TRBV10-3,TRBJ2-7,CAISEFQAYEQYF
18,TRBV7-8,TRBJ2-2,CASSPGLAGGTNTGELFF
13,TRBV12-3/TRBV12-4,TRBJ2-5,CASSLQAWETQYF
13,TRBV5-1,TRBJ1-1,CASSVYRGTEAFF
14,TRBV11-2,TRBJ1-4,CASSLQATNEKLFF
15,TRBV9,TRBJ2-1,CASSVAAAAYNEQFF
14,TRBV19,TRBJ2-7,CASSPRGATYEQYF
14,TRBV27,TRBJ2-1,CASSSRTGNNEQFF
15,TRBV7-8,TRBJ1-5,CASSGRARGNQPQHF
15,TRBV5-4,TRBJ2-7,CASSLEGQGFGEQYF
16,TRBV7-8,TRBJ2-7,CASSLVSGTSGYEQYF
13,TRBV2,TRBJ2-7,CASSVFRAYEQYF
15,TRBV4-1,TRBJ1-1,CASSPGGVMNTEAFF
15,TRBV6-5,TRBJ1-1,CASRRAGGGDTEAFF
14,TRBV4-2,TRBJ1-2,CASSQGSRTEGYTF
14,TRBV27,TRBJ2-1,CASSLASRYNEQFF
16,TRBV27,TRBJ2-2,CASSLFPVGGLGELFF
16,TRBV5-1,TRBJ2-2,CASSPGQGRITGELFF
12,TRBV24-1,TRBJ1-2,CATSEGGYGYTF
16,TRBV19,TRBJ2-7,CASSMQGGVSSYEQYF
13,TRBV6-5,TRBJ1-2,CASSRGANYGYTF
15,TRBV7-9,TRBJ1-2,CASSLAGTANYGYTF
14,TRBV7-9,TRBJ2-7,CASSLAGVRVEQYF
18,TRBV6-6,TRBJ1-2,CASSRTSRSSPDYYGYTF
15,TRBV7-2,TRBJ2-7,CASSLGMVGVYEQYF
16,TRBV4-1,TRBJ2-1,CASSQSPSGGANEQFF
11,TRBV12-3/TRBV12-4,TRBJ2-1,CASSPRYEQFF
13,TRBV7-8,TRBJ1-1,CASSLGRNTEAFF
16,TRBV5-1,TRBJ2-1,CASSPALQGFHNEQFF
17,TRBV2,TRBJ1-1,CASSGGGIRNMNTEAFF
16,TRBV6-1,TRBJ2-7,CASSGIPQGVSYEQYF
15,TRBV5-1,TRBJ2-1,CASSLEAGETNEQFF
17,TRBV30,TRBJ1-1,CAWSVSRGRGMNTEAFF
12,TRBV12-3/TRBV12-4,TRBJ2-3,CASSFRADTQYF
15,TRBV7-2,TRBJ1-6,CASSLVPGRDSPLHF
14,TRBV19,TRBJ1-4,CASPGVTTNEKLFF
16,TRBV10-1,TRBJ2-3,CASSDYSTTPQDTQYF
11,TRBV5-1,TRBJ2-1,CASSDRYEQFF
13,TRBV7-9,TRBJ2-3,CASRERVTDTQYF
14,TRBV5-1,TRBJ2-1,CASQPRVGIDEQFF
16,TRBV12-5,TRBJ1-2,CASGLGTGQGPYGYTF
16,TRBV21-1,TRBJ2-2,CARPSLAGGRTGELFF
13,TRBV5-6,TRBJ1-6,CASSLDSSSPLHF
13,TRBV6-2/TRBV6-3,TRBJ2-5,CASSWGLRETQYF